Sequencing of this T cell receptor beta chain was carried out in a study of cytomegalovirus exposure and HLA in healthy donors. A multiplex PCR was run with 60 Vbeta primers and 13 Jbeta primers. This table comes from immunoSEQ multiplex PCR, and its TCRdb copy is limited to in-frame clones, with some not included. The data show 70,000 or so clones, and the top ten clones hold roughly 2.7%. This CDR3 is built from 15 residues. After removal of 0 bases from V and 4 bases from J, the junction contained 3 bases not matched to a gene. Germline V gives CDR1 SGDLS, CDR2 YYNGEE. V gene TRBV9 combines with J gene TRBJ2-1; 8 positions agree with TRBD2. The sequence came from a man aged 35-49 years in good health and CMV-seronegative. Sequenced material: PBMCs. The CDR3 DNA reads TGTGCCAGCAGCGTAGTTGGCGGGGGGTACAATGAGCAGTTCTTC. It specifies CASSVVGGGYNEQFF.